This TCR beta chain was documented in a study of blood T cell repertoires in COVID-19. Study overall: The United States, Italy and Spain supplied acute and convalescent COVID-19 samples. PBMCs, B-cell-depleted T cells, or T cells provided the cDNA or gDNA that made up the material.

V lost 4 bases and J 6 bases, leaving 13 bases between the germline ends. The CDR3 length is 13 residues. CDR1 and CDR2 (germline): SGHNT, YENEEA. Methods used by the authors: Estimated nucleated cell counts came from reference gene primer amplification. Clones were sequenced by immunoSEQ multiplex PCR, and TCRdb holds only the in-frame ones, with some missing. V and J calls and clone size are those listed in that table; D and trimming were worked out from the DNA. Here the sample spans about 180,000 clones, roughly nine tenths being singletons. Sequenced: peripheral blood. This TCR was sampled from an older man with active or convalescent COVID-19. The chain couples TRBV11-3 to TRBJ2-7; a weak D match, TRBD1 (6 bases). Here the CDR3 reads CASSYTGSSEQYF. The CDR3, as DNA: TGTGCCAGCAGCTATACAGGGTCCAGCGAGCAGTACTTC.